This T cell receptor (beta chain) was captured in a study of T cell responses to AZD1222 COVID-19 vaccine. The CDR3 covers 14 residues. CDR1 is SGHVS, CDR2 FQNEAQ, per germline. The V end lost 5 bases, the J end lost 4 bases, and 15 bases lay between the germline ends. Notes on the study in general: Seropositive at baseline were only 5 to 7 AZD1222 recipients. Variant regions that are unmutated are reportedly the target of nearly half of spike-specific TCRs. Clonal diversity may have been underestimated in mostly white British donors. The CD4 TCRs associated with vaccination extended across spike and predominated at 160-218 and 743-854.

Assay: immunoSEQ multiplex PCR; the TCRdb copy retains only in-frame clones and omits some. Here the sample spans 75,000 to 95,000 clones, approximately 88% being singletons. On this clone: The antigen is undetermined.

The gene calls are TRBV7-8 and TRBJ2-7, with D perhaps TRBD1 (8 bases). The input for sequencing was peripheral blood, taken 28 days after the second dose of the MenACWY control vaccine. The sequence was obtained from an adult who received the MenACWY meningococcal vaccine as a control. The CDR3 sequence is CASSVTGGEYEQYF. In DNA, the CDR3 is TGTGCCAGCAGCGTAACAGGGGGGGAATACGAGCAGTACTTC.